This T cell receptor (beta chain) was found in a study of Ad26.COV2.S vaccination and SARS-CoV-2 variants. Points from the study as a whole: Vaccinees reportedly had broad spike-specific CD8+ and CD4+ T cell responses.

Treatment specified: approximately 18 received Ad26.COV2.S at low or high dose, single or two shots; about 5 received placebo; per-sample allocation not given. On day 63 after the first injection, vaccine and placebo recipients gave samples. This Boston cohort included adults aged 18-55 years. Sequencing used immunoSEQ multiplex PCR; TCRdb keeps in-frame clones, though not all of them. The data show fewer than 500,000 clones, with 85% to 90% seen just once and approximately 2.5% held by the top ten. Trimming took off 5 bases at V and 9 bases at J, with 5 bases between the two ends. In germline, CDR1 is GTSNPN, CDR2 SVGIG (reference sequence). This CDR3 comprises 9 residues. This clone was counted between two and nine times. Its antigen is not identified.

This TCR was recovered from a person between 18 and 65 years old who received the Ad26.COV2.S COVID-19 vaccine or a placebo. The sample here was peripheral blood, taken in a trial of Ad26.COV2.S vaccine versus placebo. This chain links TRBV30 with TRBJ2-1, with D uncertain. The CDR3 spells CAWGGEQFF. The DNA for the CDR3 is TGTGCCTGGGGCGGTGAGCAGTTCTTC.